This T cell receptor (beta chain) was identified in a study of Ad26.COV2.S vaccination and SARS-CoV-2 variants. The treatment: 15 to 20 received Ad26.COV2.S at low or high dose, single or two shots; roughly 5 received placebo; per-sample allocation not given. All samples were drawn on day 63, counting from the first vaccine or placebo injection. In the vaccine, an Ad26 vector expressed the SARS-CoV-2 spike of the Wuhan strain. Here immunoSEQ multiplex PCR was the method, and the copy in TCRdb shows in-frame clones only, minus some. This repertoire shows around 340,000 clones, around 88% found once; its top ten account for over 8.5%. The germline V gene has CDR1 MRHNA and CDR2 SNTAGT. The CDR3 is made up of 16 amino acids. V was pared by 5 bases and J by 3 bases, with 4 bases of the junction left unmatched. With regard to this clone: Its target is unknown.

Study-wide points: Once vaccination had occurred, spike-specific CD8+ and CD4+ T cell responses reportedly showed substantial breadth. Vaccine recipients showed a spike-specific TCR breadth that was higher than in placebo recipients. Total responses of T cells may have been underestimated by the analyses of TCR breadth and depth.

J is TRBJ2-3 and V is TRBV6-4; 14 bases agree with TRBD2. Material: peripheral blood, obtained in a trial of Ad26.COV2.S vaccine versus placebo. The receptor's source is a person aged 18-65 years who received the Ad26.COV2.S COVID-19 vaccine or a placebo. The chain's CDR3 is CASSPGLAGGTDTQYF. CDR3 DNA sequence: TGTGCCAGCAGTCCTGGACTAGCGGGAGGAACAGATACGCAGTATTTT.